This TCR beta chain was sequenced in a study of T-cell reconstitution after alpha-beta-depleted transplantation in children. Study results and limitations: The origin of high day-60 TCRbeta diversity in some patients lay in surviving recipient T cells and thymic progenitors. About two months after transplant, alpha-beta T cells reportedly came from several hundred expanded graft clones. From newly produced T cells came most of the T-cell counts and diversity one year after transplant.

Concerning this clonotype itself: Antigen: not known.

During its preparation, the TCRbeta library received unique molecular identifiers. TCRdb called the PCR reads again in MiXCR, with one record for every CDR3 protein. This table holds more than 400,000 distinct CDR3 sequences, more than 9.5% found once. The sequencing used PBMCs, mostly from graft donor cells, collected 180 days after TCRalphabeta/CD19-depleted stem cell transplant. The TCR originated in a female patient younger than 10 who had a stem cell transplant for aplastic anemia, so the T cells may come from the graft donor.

CDR3 nucleotides: TGTGCCAGCAGTTTATCGGTATTGAATGAGCAGTTCTTC. Its translation is CASSLSVLNEQFF. The chain links TRBV27 to TRBJ2-1; D ambiguous. Germline V gene lookup returns CDR1 MNHEY and CDR2 SMNVEV (reference sequence). The CDR3 runs 13 residues. Trimming cost V 0 bases and J 7 bases, with 7 bases left between them.